This T cell receptor beta chain is drawn from a study of cytomegalovirus exposure and HLA in healthy donors. Study-wide context: Clustering assigned approximately 78% of the roughly 380 genotyped donors to the Caucasian-associated ancestry cluster. Points from the study as a whole: According to the study, roughly 180 TCR beta chains were cytomegalovirus-associated. The authors later found TCR association rates varying by HLA locus, with DRB1 most and HLA-C fewest.

Vbeta (60) and Jbeta (13) primers were used in the PCR. Generated by immunoSEQ multiplex PCR, the TCRdb table keeps only in-frame clones and is missing some. The data show around 150,000 clones, with 65% to 80% seen just once and approximately 1.6% held by the top ten. This clone has more than one count but fewer than ten. As yet, its antigen is unknown. The CDR3 is made up of 15 amino acids. Germline CDR1 is SGHDT and CDR2 is YYEEEE. V shed 0 bases and J 6 bases; nucleotides not matched to a gene: 8. The sequencing input was PBMCs. The source of this sequence is a human donor in good health. This chain connects TRBV5-6 to TRBJ2-7; 8 bases are shared with TRBD1. The CDR3 spells CASSLVGQAHSEQYF. DNA for the CDR3: TGTGCCAGCAGCTTGGTGGGACAGGCCCACTCCGAGCAGTACTTC.